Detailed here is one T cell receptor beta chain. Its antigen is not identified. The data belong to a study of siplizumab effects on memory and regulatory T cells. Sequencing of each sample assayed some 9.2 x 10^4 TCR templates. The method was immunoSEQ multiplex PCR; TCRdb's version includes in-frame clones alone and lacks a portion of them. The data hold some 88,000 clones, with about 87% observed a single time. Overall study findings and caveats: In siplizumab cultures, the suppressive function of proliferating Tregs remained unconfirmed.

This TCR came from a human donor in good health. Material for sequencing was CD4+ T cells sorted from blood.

In DNA, the CDR3 is TGTGCCAGCAGCCTTAGCGGTACCCGCCAAGAGACCCAGTACTTC. Translated, it gives CASSLSGTRQETQYF. The chain couples TRBV7-3 to TRBJ2-5; D possibly corresponds to TRBD2 (6 bases). The CDR3 loop spans 15 amino acids. The ends were cut back, 5 bases at V and 1 base at J, with 14 bases in the middle. Germline V CDR1 and CDR2: SGHTA, FQGTGA.